Presented here are 7 T cell receptor beta chains from one specimen sequenced in a study of Graves' ophthalmopathy and Graves' hyperthyroidism (dated by TCRdb to 2016 to 2019). Sequencer: Illumina HiSeq 2000. For repertoire sequencing, the TCR beta CDR3 regions were amplified from RNA transcripts. A first-round RT-PCR used HTBI primers with the Qiagen OneStep RT-PCR kit, followed by a second-round multiplex PCR, size selection and purification. Using fastp trimming at Q25 and MiXCR clonotype assembly, TCRdb reanalyzed the public sequencing data and kept in-frame beta chains. For every CDR3 protein sequence, its rows merge into one entry that carries the most common genes and DNA. The sample contains 500,000 to 600,000 distinct CDR3 sequences, 35% to 40% of them found a single time. The ten largest clones add up to roughly 4% of the sample. The sequenced sample consisted of peripheral blood or thyroid tissue (not recorded which). Receptors originate from an adult man with Graves' hyperthyroidism.

The sample holds a few counts of this clonotype. This chain uses TRBV12-3 or TRBV12-4 with TRBJ1-2; TRBD1 agrees at 7 bases. This CDR3 has 17 amino acids. V lost 5 bases, J lost 5 bases, and 17 bases stayed unmatched. CDR3 DNA sequence: TGTGCCAGCAGTCTCCAGGGGGGTCGGGGGGATGAGTATGGCTACACCTTC. Its protein is CASSLQGGRGDEYGYTF.

This clonotype was seen repeatedly, ten times or more. This chain connects TRBV24-1 to TRBJ1-1, with TRBD1 as a possible D gene (5 bases). This CDR3 region has 15 residues. Trimming pared 2 bases from V and 0 bases from J, leaving 9 bases between. Germline-derived CDR1 and CDR2 are KGHDR and SFDVKD. The chain's CDR3 is CATSDYEGLNTEAFF. CDR3 DNA: TGTGCCACCAGTGATTATGAGGGGTTGAACACTGAAGCTTTCTTT.

This clonotype was counted ten times or more. The chain uses TRBV12-3 or TRBV12-4 and TRBJ1-3; possible D gene TRBD1, 6 bases. CDR3 size: 12 residues. Deletions cut 7 bases from V and 10 bases from J, with 14 bases between. The CDR3 sequence is CASTWDKSTIYF. CDR3 coding DNA: TGTGCCAGCACCTGGGACAAGTCAACCATATATTTT.

The chain uses TRBV29-1 and TRBJ2-1; D is undetermined. Germline CDR1 reads SQVTM; CDR2 reads ANQGSEA. Trimming removed 7 bases at V and 0 bases at J, with 10 bases between. The CDR3 loop spans 13 amino acids. CDR3 DNA: TGCAGCGCTGGGCAGGTCTCCTACAATGAGCAGTTCTTC. Translated: CSAGQVSYNEQFF.

Here the CDR3 DNA reads TGCAGCGTCACGCGAACACGGAACACTGAAGCTTTCTTT. Translation gives CSVTRTRNTEAFF. V gene TRBV29-1 combines with J gene TRBJ1-1; D gene uncertain. The V end was cut by 6 bases, the J end by 1 base, with 12 bases between. The germline V gene encodes CDR1 SQVTM and CDR2 ANQGSEA. This CDR3 region has 13 residues.

This clonotype has ten or more counts. The rearrangement uses TRBV10-2 and TRBJ2-7; D not certain. The germline CDR1 and CDR2 sequences are WSHSY and SAAADI. Trimming cost V 3 bases and J 3 bases, with 9 bases left between them. The CDR3 contains 13 residues. The CDR3 coding sequence is TGCGCCAGCAGTGAATCGTCCGTCTACGAGCAGTACTTC. This gives the protein CASSESSVYEQYF.

This rearrangement joins TRBV29-1 to TRBJ2-5; the match to TRBD1 covers 8 bases. The assigned J gene may be wrong: the sequence end matches TRBJ2-1 better. Looked up from germline, CDR1 is SQVTM and CDR2 is ANQGSEA. The CDR3 length is 12 residues. The CDR3 nucleotides read TGCAGCGTTCACAGGGGGGACAATGAGCAGTTCTTC. Protein sequence: CSVHRGDNEQFF.